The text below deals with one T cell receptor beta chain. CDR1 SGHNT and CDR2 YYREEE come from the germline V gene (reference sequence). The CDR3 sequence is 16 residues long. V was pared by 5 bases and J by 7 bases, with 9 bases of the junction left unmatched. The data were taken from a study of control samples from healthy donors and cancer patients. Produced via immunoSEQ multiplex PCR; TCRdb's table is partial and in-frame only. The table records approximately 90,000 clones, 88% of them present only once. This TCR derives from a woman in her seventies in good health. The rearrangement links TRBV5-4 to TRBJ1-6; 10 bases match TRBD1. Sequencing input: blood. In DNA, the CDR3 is TGTGCCAGCAGTTCGGGGTTGGGACAGGGGAATTCACCCCTCCACTTT. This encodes CASSSGLGQGNSPLHF.